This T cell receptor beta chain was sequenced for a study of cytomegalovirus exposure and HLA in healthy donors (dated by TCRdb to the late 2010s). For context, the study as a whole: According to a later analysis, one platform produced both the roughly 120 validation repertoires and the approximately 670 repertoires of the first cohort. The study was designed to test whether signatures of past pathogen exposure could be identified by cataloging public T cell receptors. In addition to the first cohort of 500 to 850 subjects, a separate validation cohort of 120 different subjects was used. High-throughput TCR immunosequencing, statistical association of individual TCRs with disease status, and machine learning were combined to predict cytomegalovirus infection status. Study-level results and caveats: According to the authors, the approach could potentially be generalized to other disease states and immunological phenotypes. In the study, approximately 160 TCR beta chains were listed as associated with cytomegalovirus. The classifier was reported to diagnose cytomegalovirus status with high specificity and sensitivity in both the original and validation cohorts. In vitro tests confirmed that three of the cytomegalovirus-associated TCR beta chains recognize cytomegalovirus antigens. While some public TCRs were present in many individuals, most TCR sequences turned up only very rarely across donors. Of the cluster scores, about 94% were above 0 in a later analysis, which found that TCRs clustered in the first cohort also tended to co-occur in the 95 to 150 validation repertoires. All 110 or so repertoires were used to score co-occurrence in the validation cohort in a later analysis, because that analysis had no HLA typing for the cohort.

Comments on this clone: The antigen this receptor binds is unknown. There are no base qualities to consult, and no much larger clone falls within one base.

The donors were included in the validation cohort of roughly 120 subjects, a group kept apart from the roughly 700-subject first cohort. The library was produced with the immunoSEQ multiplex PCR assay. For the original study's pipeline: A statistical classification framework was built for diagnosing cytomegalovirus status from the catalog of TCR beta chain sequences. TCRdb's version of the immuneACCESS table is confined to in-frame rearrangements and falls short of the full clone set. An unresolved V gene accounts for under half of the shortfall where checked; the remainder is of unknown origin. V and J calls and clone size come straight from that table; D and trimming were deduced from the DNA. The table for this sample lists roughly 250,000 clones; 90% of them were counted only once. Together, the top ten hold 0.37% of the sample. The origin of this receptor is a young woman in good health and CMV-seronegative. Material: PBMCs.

The DNA reads TGTGCCAGCAGTGGGACTCTAGACAACAATGAGCAGTTCTTC. Its protein reads: CASSGTLDNNEQFF. In this chain, TRBV6-4 is recombined with TRBJ2-1; the D gene is perhaps TRBD2, from 5 matching bases. The germline V gene encodes CDR1 MRHNA and CDR2 SNTAGT. The CDR3 runs 14 residues from the cysteine to the phenylalanine. This entry keeps only the CDR3 DNA: 42 bases, framed from base 1. V and J lose 4 bases and 5 bases, and a span of 12 bases separates them.